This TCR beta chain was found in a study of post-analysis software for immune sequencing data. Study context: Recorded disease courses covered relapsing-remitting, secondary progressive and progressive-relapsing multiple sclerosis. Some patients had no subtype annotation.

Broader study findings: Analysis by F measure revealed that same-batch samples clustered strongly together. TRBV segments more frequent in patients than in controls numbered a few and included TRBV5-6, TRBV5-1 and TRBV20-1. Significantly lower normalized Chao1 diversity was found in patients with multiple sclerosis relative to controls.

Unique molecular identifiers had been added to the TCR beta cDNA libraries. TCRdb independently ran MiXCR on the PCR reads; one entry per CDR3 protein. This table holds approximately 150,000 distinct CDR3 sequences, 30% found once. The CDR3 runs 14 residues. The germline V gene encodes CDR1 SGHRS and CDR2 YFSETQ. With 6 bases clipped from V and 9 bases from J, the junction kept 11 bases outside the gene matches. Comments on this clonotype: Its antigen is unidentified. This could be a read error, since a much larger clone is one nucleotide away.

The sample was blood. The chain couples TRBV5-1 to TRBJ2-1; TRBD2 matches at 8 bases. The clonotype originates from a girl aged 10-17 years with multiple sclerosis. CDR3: CASKGLAGLGEQFF. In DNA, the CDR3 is TGCGCCAGCAAGGGGTTAGCGGGATTGGGTGAGCAGTTCTTC. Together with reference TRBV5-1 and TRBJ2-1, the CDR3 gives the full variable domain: KAGVTQTPRYLIKTRGQQVTLSCSPISGHRSVSWYQQTPGQGLQFLFEYFSETQRNKGNFPGRFSGRQFSNSRSEMNVSTLELGDSALYLCASKGLAGLGEQFFGPGTRLTVL.